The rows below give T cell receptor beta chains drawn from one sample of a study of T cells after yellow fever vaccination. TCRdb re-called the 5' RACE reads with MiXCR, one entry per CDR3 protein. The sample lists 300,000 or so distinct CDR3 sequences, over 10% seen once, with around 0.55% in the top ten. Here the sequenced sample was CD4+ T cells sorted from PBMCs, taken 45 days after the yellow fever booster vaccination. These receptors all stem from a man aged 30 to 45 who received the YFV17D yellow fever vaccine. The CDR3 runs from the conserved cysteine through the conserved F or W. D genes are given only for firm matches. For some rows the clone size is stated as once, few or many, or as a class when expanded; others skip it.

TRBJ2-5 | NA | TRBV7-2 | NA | TGTGCCAGCAGCGTGGGGCGGGGCCTGGGAGAGACCCAGTACTTC | CASSVGRGLGETQYF
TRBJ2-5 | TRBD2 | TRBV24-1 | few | TGTGCCACCAGTGATTTGAATAGCGGGGAGTTGACCCAGTACTTC | CATSDLNSGELTQYF
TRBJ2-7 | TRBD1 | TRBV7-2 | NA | TGTGGCAGCAGCACTAACAGGGGTTGGTCCTACGAGCAGTACTTC | CGSSTNRGWSYEQYF
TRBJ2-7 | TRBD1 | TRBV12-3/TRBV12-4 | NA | TGTGCCAGCAGTTTCGGGACAGGGTTTTACGAGCAGTACTTC | CASSFGTGFYEQYF
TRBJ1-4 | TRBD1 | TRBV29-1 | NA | TGCAGCGTTGAAGATTCGGACAGGGGAGGCGAAAAACTGTTTTTT | CSVEDSDRGGEKLFF
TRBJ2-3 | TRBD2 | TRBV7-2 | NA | TGTGCCAGCAGCTCCCTTCGCGGGAGTGATACGCAGTATTTT | CASSSLRGSDTQYF
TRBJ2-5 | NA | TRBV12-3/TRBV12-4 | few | TGTGCCAGCAGCCCTCCGGAGATCGAGACCCAGTACTTC | CASSPPEIETQYF
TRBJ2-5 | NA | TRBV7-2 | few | TGTGCCAGCAGCTTACGTTCTGACGGGGTAGGGACCCAGTACTTC | CASSLRSDGVGTQYF
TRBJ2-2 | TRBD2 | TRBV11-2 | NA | TGTGCCAGCAGCCCATTCCCTCCGGGACTAGTCGGGGAGCTGTTTTTT | CASSPFPPGLVGELFF
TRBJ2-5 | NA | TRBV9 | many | TGTGCCAGCAGCGTCCGGGCACTAGCAGAGACCCAGTACTTC | CASSVRALAETQYF
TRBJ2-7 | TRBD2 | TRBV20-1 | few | TGCAGTGCTAGGAAGGTAACTAGCGGGAGAAACCGCGAGCAGTACTTC | CSARKVTSGRNREQYF
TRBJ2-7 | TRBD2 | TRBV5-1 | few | TGCGCCAGCAGTCAAATAGCGGGAGTTGTGTACGAGCAGTACTTC | CASSQIAGVVYEQYF